This entry describes one T cell receptor (beta chain). Libraries were prepared by immunoSEQ multiplex PCR; TCRdb keeps only in-frame clonotypes and omits some of them. The sample holds approximately 76,000 clones, more than 90% seen once. The sample originates from a study of OX40 agonist ivuxolimab in advanced cancers. Overall study: Patients' therapy was ivuxolimab, an antibody that acts as an agonist of OX40 (CD134). A diagnosis of hepatocellular carcinoma, melanoma, renal cell or head and neck cancer was present in dose-escalation patients.

CDR1 and CDR2 from the germline V gene are SGDLS and YYNGEE. This CDR3 region has 14 residues. The J gene is TRBJ2-5, the V gene TRBV9; the D gene is possibly TRBD1 (6 bases). The last part of the DNA fits TRBJ2-7 better; the J call may be wrong. The TCR sequence derives from an adult with an advanced solid tumor such as melanoma, head and neck, liver or kidney cancer. Sequencing was performed on CD4+ or CD8+ T cells sorted from blood, taken in a trial of the OX40 agonist ivuxolimab. This chain's CDR3 is CASSPSGRGSEQYF. CDR3 bases: TGTGCCAGCAGCCCGTCGGGCAGGGGTAGCGAGCAGTACTTC.